The clone carrying this T cell receptor beta chain was seen more than once but under ten times. Antigen: not known. The sample comes from a study of CD8+CD57+ T cells in acquired aplastic anemia. Study information: Yields of DNA that came from sorted CD4+ and CD8+ cells averaged approximately 3.5 ug. Findings and caveats of the study: A significant difference in CD8+ Simpson's diversity between patients and controls was not found. Patients and controls shared twenty-nine CD8+ CDR3 sequences, which appeared highly expressed in patients and within their immunodominant clones.

Genomic DNA constituted the template upon which TCR beta VDJ and CDR3 profiling was performed. Each CDR3 protein gets one entry after TCRdb re-called the reads with MiXCR. The sample holds under 500,000 distinct CDR3 sequences; approximately 32% are singletons and the top ten take nearly 0.85%. Patients who underwent sequencing had shown CD8+CD57+ cell expansion by flow cytometry. The cohort consisted entirely of patients having severe acquired aplastic anemia. Germline CDR1 SGHTA, CDR2 FQGNSA. V was shortened by 10 bases and J by 4 bases, with 7 bases between the two germline ends. The CDR3 totals 10 residues.

V and J are TRBV7-2 and TRBJ2-5; the D is unclear. This sequence originates from a human donor with aplastic anemia. Sequencing input: sorted CD4+, CD8+, or CD8+CD57+ T cells (not recorded which) from PBMCs. The CDR3 loop is CATSIETQYF. For the CDR3, the DNA is TGTGCCACCTCTATAGAGACCCAGTACTTC. Combining the CDR3 with reference TRBV7-2 and TRBJ2-5 gives the whole variable domain GAGVSQSPSNKVTEKGKDVELRCDPISGHTALYWYRQSLGQGLEFLIYFQGNSAPDKSGLPSDRFSAERTGGSVSTLTIQRTQQEDSAVYLCATSIETQYFGPGTRLLVL.